These 18 T cell receptor beta chains came from one sample sequenced in a study of blood T cell repertoires in COVID-19. The repertoire was sequenced with immunoSEQ multiplex PCR; TCRdb's copy has only in-frame clones and lacks some. Of about 150,000 clones listed, more than 65% are singletons. The sample consisted of peripheral blood. The receptor set was obtained from a man in his sixties with acute or convalescent COVID-19.

The V and J genes are TRBV6-5 and TRBJ2-1, with a tentative D call TRBD1 (5 bases). CDR1 and CDR2 from the germline V gene are MNHEY and SVGAGI. CDR3 length equals 13 residues. V lost 0 bases and J lost 7, with 7 bases in between. As DNA, the CDR3 is TGTGCCAGCAGTTACTCAAGGGGTAATGAGCAGTTCTTC. Translated, it gives CASSYSRGNEQFF.

Only one count was recorded for this clone. The chain is built from TRBV19 and TRBJ2-2, with TRBD1 as a possible D gene (6 bases). V was clipped by 3 bases and J by 7 bases, with 18 bases between them. Germline V CDR1 and CDR2: LNHDA, SQIVND (reference sequence). The CDR3 spans 16 residues. The CDR3 sequence is CASSMRGRGTVGELFF. CDR3 coding DNA: TGTGCCAGTAGTATGAGGGGCAGGGGAACAGTCGGGGAGCTGTTTTTT.

This chain connects TRBV15 to TRBJ2-7; 8 bases are a match to TRBD2. Losses at the gene ends were 0 bases for V and 1 base for J; bases not matched to a gene: 2. CDR1 LNHNV and CDR2 YYDKDF come from the germline V gene (reference sequence). This CDR3 comprises 15 residues. The CDR3 loop reads CATSRDTSGSYEQYF. The CDR3, as DNA: TGTGCCACCAGCAGAGACACTAGCGGTTCCTACGAGCAGTACTTC. The whole variable domain, remainder taken from reference TRBV15 and TRBJ2-7, is DAMVIQNPRYQVTQFGKPVTLSCSQTLNHNVMYWYQQKSSQAPKLLFHYYDKDFNNEADTPDNFQSRRPNTSFCFLDIRSPGLGDTAMYLCATSRDTSGSYEQYFGPGTRLTVT.

The chain combines TRBV6-1 with TRBJ1-3; D unresolved. Trimming took 2 bases from V and 4 from J, leaving 3 bases between them. CDR3 length: 12 residues. Germline V gives CDR1 MNHNS, CDR2 SASEGT. The CDR3 region has the DNA TGTGCCAGCAGTGAACAGGGAAACACCATATATTTT. It encodes CASSEQGNTIYF.

The V call is TRBV4-1, the J call TRBJ2-7; 9 positions agree with TRBD2. From germline, CDR1 is MGHRA and CDR2 YSYEKL. This CDR3 has 14 amino acids. J lost 7 bases, V lost 3 bases, and 7 bases had no gene match. The CDR3 nucleotides are TGCGCCAGCAGCCAGGGACTAGCTGGGCGGGAGCAGTACTTC. This sequence encodes CASSQGLAGREQYF.

The chain uses TRBV13 and TRBJ2-7; maybe TRBD1 (5 bases). Germline values: CDR1 PRHDT, CDR2 FYEKMQ (reference sequence). CDR3 length equals 12 residues. Trimming removed 6 bases from V and 6 bases from J, with 12 bases in between. The DNA of the CDR3 is TGTGCCAGCAGTCCAGCCCAGGGCGAGCAGTACTTC. It specifies CASSPAQGEQYF.

The chain uses TRBV5-5 and TRBJ2-7; TRBD1 matches 9 bases. Germline CDR1 reads SGHKS; CDR2 reads YYEKEE (reference sequence). The CDR3 covers 14 residues. The ends lost 4 bases at V and 5 bases at J; junction bases unmatched: 7. As DNA, the CDR3 is TGTGCCAGCAGCCCGGGACAGGGAATCCACGAGCAGTACTTC. It encodes CASSPGQGIHEQYF.

The chain recombines TRBV18 with TRBJ2-4, with a tentative D call TRBD1 (6 bases). V was trimmed by 1 base and J by 3 bases, leaving 13 bases between them. This CDR3 region has 16 residues. Germline V CDR1 and CDR2: KGHSH, LQKENI. The CDR3 spells CASSPQSRGGKNIQYF. CDR3 DNA: TGTGCCAGCTCACCACAGTCCAGAGGGGGCAAAAACATTCAGTACTTC.

The chain employs TRBV18 and TRBJ2-5, with TRBD2 matching 10 bases. Unmatched junction bases numbered 13, after V lost 2 bases and J lost 7 bases. CDR3 length equals 17 residues. The germline CDR1 and CDR2 sequences are KGHSH and LQKENI. The CDR3 nucleotides read TGTGCCAGCTCACCAATTCCCAGCGGGAGGGCCTTCGGGACCCAGTACTTC. This sequence encodes CASSPIPSGRAFGTQYF. The complete variable domain, with remaining parts taken from reference TRBV18 and TRBJ2-5, reads NAGVMQNPRHLVRRRGQEARLRCSPMKGHSHVYWYRQLPEEGLKFMVYLQKENIIDESGMPKERFSAEFPKEGPSILRIQQVVRGDSAAYFCASSPIPSGRAFGTQYFGPGTRLLVL.

This clone has a handful of counts. The V call is TRBV7-8, the J call TRBJ1-2, with a weak D call TRBD1 (5 bases). The CDR3 length is 14 residues. The germline CDR1 and CDR2 sequences are SGHVS and FQNEAQ. Trimming cost V 0 bases and J 4 bases, with 9 bases left between them. CDR3 region: CASSLATVGYGYTF. CDR3 nucleotide sequence: TGTGCCAGCAGCTTAGCGACAGTAGGCTATGGCTACACCTTC.

The V call is TRBV4-2, the J call TRBJ2-5; D possibly corresponds to TRBD2 (6 bases). V lost 1 base to trimming and J lost 5 bases, with 17 bases between them. From germline, CDR1 is LGHNA and CDR2 YNFKEQ. This CDR3 has 16 amino acids. CDR3: CASSQGATSWRETQYF. CDR3 nucleotide sequence: TGTGCCAGCAGCCAAGGGGCGACTAGTTGGCGGGAGACCCAGTACTTC.

This chain uses TRBV27 with TRBJ2-1, with 13 bases identical to TRBD2. From germline, CDR1 is MNHEY and CDR2 SMNVEV (reference sequence). V shed 6 bases, J shed 9 bases, and the junction held 8 bases outside the gene matches. The CDR3 runs 15 residues. The DNA of the CDR3 is TGTGCCAGCAGGTCACTAGCGGGAGGGTTAACTGAGCAGTTCTTC. Translated, it gives CASRSLAGGLTEQFF.

The chain is built from TRBV29-1 and TRBJ1-2; D remains unclear. This CDR3 has 11 amino acids. V was trimmed by 8 bases and J by 2 bases, leaving 9 bases between them. Germline-derived CDR1 and CDR2 are SQVTM and ANQGSEA. CDR3 in amino acids: CSHSENYGYTF. CDR3 nucleotide sequence: TGCAGCCACTCGGAGAACTATGGCTACACCTTC.

This clone appeared once. The gene calls are TRBV7-9 and TRBJ2-7; 10 bases match TRBD2. Germline CDR1 and CDR2: SEHNR and FQNEAQ (reference sequence). The V and J ends lost 5 bases and 3 bases, in that order; junction bases with no gene match: 4. The CDR3 is 14 amino acids. The CDR3 region is CASSTGLARYEQYF. The CDR3, as DNA: TGTGCCAGCAGCACGGGACTAGCGCGCTACGAGCAGTACTTC.

The chain carries TRBV6-6 and TRBJ2-7, with TRBD1 matching 10 bases. V gave up 5 bases and J gave up 6 bases; unmatched junction bases: 4. Germline V gene sequence: CDR1 MNHNY, CDR2 SVGAGI (reference sequence). The CDR3 runs to 13 residues. For the CDR3, the DNA is TGTGCCAGCAGTAGGGACAGGGGAACCGAGCAGTACTTC. Its translation is CASSRDRGTEQYF.

The rearrangement uses TRBV4-1 and TRBJ1-5; 9 bases fit TRBD1. From germline, CDR1 is MGHRA and CDR2 YSYEKL. J gave up 6 bases and V 5 bases, and 5 bases lay outside the gene matches. This CDR3 is 14 amino acids long. The CDR3 DNA reads as TGCGCCAGCAGCGACAGGGGGTTGGTTCAGCCCCAGCATTTT. As protein: CASSDRGLVQPQHF.

This sequence joins TRBV27 and TRBJ2-1, with D unclear. The CDR3 is made up of 15 amino acids. CDR1 and CDR2 (germline): MNHEY, SMNVEV (reference sequence). V was cut by 0 bases and J by 6 bases, with 12 bases left in between. CDR3 bases: TGTGCCAGCAGTTTATCGACATCCCCGGTCAATGAGCAGTTCTTC. Its protein product is CASSLSTSPVNEQFF.

The chain links TRBV18 to TRBJ2-7; maybe TRBD1 (5 bases). V was pared by 4 bases and J by 4 bases, with 14 bases between. The CDR3 runs 14 residues. Looked up from germline, CDR1 is KGHSH and CDR2 is LQKENI. The CDR3 DNA reads as TGTGCCAGCTCACTAGGACATAACGAGTACGAGCAGTACTTC. Amino acid sequence: CASSLGHNEYEQYF.